This T cell receptor (beta chain) comes out of a study of a mutant IDH1 vaccine in newly diagnosed glioma. Overall study: Patients underwent eight vaccinations, which took place in weeks 1, 3, 5, 7, 11, 15, 19 and 23. A 62.5% male, 37.5% female split and a mean age of around 41 years characterized treated patients.

The V end lost 0 bases, the J end lost 2 bases, and 13 bases lay between the germline ends. This CDR3 comprises 15 residues. CDR1 is SQVTM, CDR2 ANQGSEA, per germline. Notes on the study in general: About 92% of patients showed vaccine-induced immune responses across multiple MHC alleles.

With regard to this clone: The antigen is undetermined.

Clones were read by immunoSEQ multiplex PCR, and TCRdb kept only the in-frame ones, dropping some. Of tens of thousands of clones listed, roughly 90% are singletons. Time point noted: week 5, during vaccination. A single vaccine dose contained 300 ug of mutant IDH1 20-mer peptide, and topical imiquimod was used with it. This clonotype was obtained from a woman in her 50s with glioma. This chain connects TRBV29-1 to TRBJ1-1; D might be TRBD1 (6 bases). Material: PBMCs, obtained from a glioma patient whose treatment included an IDH1 peptide vaccine. The CDR3 DNA reads as TGCAGCGTTGAAGATGAAGGGGGTAAAAACACTGAAGCTTTCTTT. It encodes CSVEDEGGKNTEAFF.